This T cell receptor (beta chain) was recovered during a study of OX40 agonist ivuxolimab in advanced cancers. Study context: Ivuxolimab, an agonist antibody against OX40 (CD134), was given to patients. General study points: Clonal expansion by week 6 occurred in CD4+ and CD8+ blood T cells (at 0.1 to 3.0 mg/kg).

As to this clone: What it recognizes is unknown.

Using immunoSEQ multiplex PCR, the repertoire was profiled, and TCRdb retains in-frame clones only, with some absent. The repertoire has tens of thousands of clones, about nine tenths of them found once; the top ten carry approximately 0.3%. The CDR3 has 15 amino acids. From germline, CDR1 is SGHVS and CDR2 FQNEAQ. V shed 5 bases and J shed 5 bases, with 15 bases lying between them. This TCR derives from an adult with an advanced solid tumor such as melanoma, head and neck, liver or kidney cancer. This sequence joins TRBV7-8 and TRBJ1-4; D is ambiguous. The starting material was CD4+ or CD8+ T cells sorted from blood, obtained in a trial of the OX40 agonist ivuxolimab. CDR3 in DNA: TGTGCCAGCAGCCCTCAACCCTCGGTAAATGAAAAACTGTTTTTT. It yields the protein CASSPQPSVNEKLFF. Full variable domain (rest looked up from reference TRBV7-8 and TRBJ1-4): GAGVSQSPRYKVAKRGQDVALRCDPISGHVSLFWYQQALGQGPEFLTYFQNEAQLDKSGLPSDRFFAERPEGSVSTLKIQRTQQEDSAVYLCASSPQPSVNEKLFFGSGTQLSVL.